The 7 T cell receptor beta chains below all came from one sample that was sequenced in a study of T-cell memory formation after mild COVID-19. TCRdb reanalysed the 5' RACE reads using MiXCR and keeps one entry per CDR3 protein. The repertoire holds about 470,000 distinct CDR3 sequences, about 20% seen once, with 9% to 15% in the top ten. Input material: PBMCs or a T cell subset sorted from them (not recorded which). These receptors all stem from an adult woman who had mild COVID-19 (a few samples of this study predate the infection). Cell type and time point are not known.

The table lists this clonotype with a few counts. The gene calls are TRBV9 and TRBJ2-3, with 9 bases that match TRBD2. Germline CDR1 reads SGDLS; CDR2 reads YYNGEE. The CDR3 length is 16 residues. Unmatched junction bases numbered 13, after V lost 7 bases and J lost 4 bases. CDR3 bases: TGTGCCAGCTCGAAGAGCGGGAGGAATTCACCAGATACGCAGTATTTT. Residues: CASSKSGRNSPDTQYF.

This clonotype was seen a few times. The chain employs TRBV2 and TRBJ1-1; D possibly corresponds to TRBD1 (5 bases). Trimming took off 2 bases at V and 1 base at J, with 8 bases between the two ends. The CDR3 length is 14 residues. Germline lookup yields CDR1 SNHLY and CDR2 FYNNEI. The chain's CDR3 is CASSERGRNTEAFF. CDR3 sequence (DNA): TGTGCCAGCAGTGAAAGGGGTCGGAACACTGAAGCTTTCTTT.

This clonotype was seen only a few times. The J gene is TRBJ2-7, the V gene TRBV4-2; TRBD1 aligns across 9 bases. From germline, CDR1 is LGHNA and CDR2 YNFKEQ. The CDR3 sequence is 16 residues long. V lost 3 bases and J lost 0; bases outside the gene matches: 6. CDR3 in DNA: TGTGCCAGCAGCCAGGCCCCGGGACAGGGCTCCTACGAGCAGTACTTC. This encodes CASSQAPGQGSYEQYF.

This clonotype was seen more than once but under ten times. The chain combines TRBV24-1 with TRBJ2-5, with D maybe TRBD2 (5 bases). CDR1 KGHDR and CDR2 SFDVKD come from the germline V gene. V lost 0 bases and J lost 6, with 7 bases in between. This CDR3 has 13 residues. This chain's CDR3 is CATSDLPGKTQYF. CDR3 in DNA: TGTGCCACCAGTGATTTGCCGGGAAAGACCCAGTACTTC.

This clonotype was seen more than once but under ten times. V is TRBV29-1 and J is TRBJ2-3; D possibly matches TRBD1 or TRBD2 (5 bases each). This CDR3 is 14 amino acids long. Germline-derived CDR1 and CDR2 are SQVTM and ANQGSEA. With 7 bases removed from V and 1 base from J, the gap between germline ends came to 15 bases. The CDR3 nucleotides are TGCAGCGGAGAGGGGTTCCCGGGCACAGATACGCAGTATTTT. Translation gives CSGEGFPGTDTQYF.

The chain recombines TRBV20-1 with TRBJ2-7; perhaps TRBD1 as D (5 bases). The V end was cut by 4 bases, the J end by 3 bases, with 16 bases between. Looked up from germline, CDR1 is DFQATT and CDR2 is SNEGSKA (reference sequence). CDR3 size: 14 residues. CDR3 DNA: TGCAGTGCTACCCCCCCAGGGTTTATCTACGAGCAGTACTTC. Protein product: CSATPPGFIYEQYF.

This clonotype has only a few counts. In nucleotides, the CDR3 is TGTGCCACCAGTGATCCGCGGCGGGCTAGCACAGATACGCAGTATTTT. This encodes CATSDPRRASTDTQYF. J is TRBJ2-3 and V is TRBV24-1; tentatively, D is TRBD2 (5 bases). This CDR3 has 16 amino acids. The germline V gene encodes CDR1 KGHDR and CDR2 SFDVKD. V dropped 3 bases and J dropped 0 bases, with 12 bases sitting between them.